Below, 24 T cell receptor beta chains from the same sample are listed, as sequenced in a study of blood T cells in healthy people across ages. A second roughly 6 to 12 cycle PCR used barcoded and J-beta primers. TCRdb redid the calling of the 5' RACE reads with MiXCR, one entry per CDR3 protein. The profile covers under 700,000 distinct CDR3 sequences, with about 25% appearing a single time and 7.5% to 9% taken by the ten largest. This same sample was also taken into another study, of T cells of mothers and their children.

Sequencing used blood. The source is a boy under 18 in good health.

This clonotype was counted a few times. This chain links TRBV28 with TRBJ2-7; D remains ambiguous. Trimming removed 5 bases from V and 0 bases from J, with 14 bases in between. The germline V gene encodes CDR1 MDHEN and CDR2 SYDVKM. The CDR3 consists of 15 residues. For the CDR3, the DNA is TGTGCCAGCAGTCCACGGACCACGTTCTCCTACGAGCAGTACTTC. The encoded protein is CASSPRTTFSYEQYF.

This chain links TRBV7-2 with TRBJ2-3, with 14 bases that match TRBD2. Germline loops: CDR1 SGHTA, CDR2 FQGNSA. The length of the CDR3 is 17 residues. V dropped 3 bases and J dropped 3; count of bases not matched to a gene: 5. CDR3 coding DNA: TGTGCCAGCAGCTTTCGACTAGCGGGAGGGGGGACAGATACGCAGTATTTT. It encodes CASSFRLAGGGTDTQYF.

The V call is TRBV12-3 or TRBV12-4, the J call TRBJ2-7, with D perhaps TRBD1 (6 bases). The V gene lost 7 bases and the J gene lost 0 bases, with 13 bases spanning the gap. This CDR3 is 14 amino acids long. As DNA, the CDR3 is TGTGCCAGCAATATACAGGGTCTCTCCTACGAGCAGTACTTC. Protein product: CASNIQGLSYEQYF.

The gene calls are TRBV7-9 and TRBJ2-2; 10 bases agree with TRBD1. Germline CDR1 and CDR2: SEHNR and FQNEAQ (reference sequence). The CDR3 is 18 amino acids. Unmatched junction bases numbered 9, after V lost 4 bases and J lost 1 base. The CDR3 spells CASSSGTGVGWNTGELFF. The CDR3 coding sequence is TGTGCCAGCAGCTCGGGGACAGGGGTTGGCTGGAACACCGGGGAGCTGTTTTTT.

The sample holds one count of this clonotype. The rearrangement uses TRBV7-3 and TRBJ2-1; weak D call: TRBD2 (7 bases). The CDR3 extends over 18 amino acids. The V and J ends lost 2 bases and 4 bases respectively, with 21 bases between them. Germline V gene lookup returns CDR1 SGHTA and CDR2 FQGTGA. The CDR3: CASSLESRQGREYNEQFF. The CDR3 DNA reads TGTGCCAGCAGCTTAGAATCCCGGCAGGGGCGGGAGTACAATGAGCAGTTCTTC.

Worth noting for this clonotype: Germline and junction disagree at one end, which may indicate a read error. The rearrangement joins TRBV20-1 to TRBJ1-6, with TRBD1 matching over 8 bases. This CDR3 spans 14 amino acids. CDR1 and CDR2 from the germline V gene are DFQATT and SNEGSKA (reference sequence). The CDR3 loop reads CSARDRGRRSPLHF. As DNA, the CDR3 is TGCAGTGCCAGAGACAGGGGAAGGCGCTCACCCCTCCACTTT.

This clonotype was observed a handful of times. The chain combines TRBV5-5 with TRBJ2-3, with 16 bases lining up with TRBD2. J gave up 5 bases and V 5 bases, and 2 bases lay outside the gene matches. Germline CDR1 is SGHKS and CDR2 is YYEKEE (reference sequence). CDR3 size: 15 residues. The chain's CDR3 is CASRGTSGGVDTQYF. In DNA, the CDR3 is TGTGCCAGCAGGGGGACTAGCGGGGGGGTAGATACGCAGTATTTT.

The genes are TRBV27 and TRBJ1-2, with D perhaps TRBD1 (5 bases). From germline, CDR1 is MNHEY and CDR2 SMNVEV (reference sequence). The CDR3 runs to 17 residues. V was cut by 0 bases and J by 4 bases, with 18 bases left in between. The CDR3 nucleotides read TGTGCCAGCAGTTTATCTTGGGGGGGACGAAGCATCTATGGCTACACCTTC. Translated, it gives CASSLSWGGRSIYGYTF.

The chain is built from TRBV20-1 and TRBJ1-4; 7 bases agree with TRBD1. Germline V lookup: CDR1 DFQATT, CDR2 SNEGSKA (reference sequence). The ends lost 0 bases at V and 4 bases at J; junction bases unmatched: 5. The CDR3 loop spans 15 amino acids. This chain's CDR3 is CSARDGTVINEKLFF. In nucleotides, the CDR3 is TGCAGTGCTAGAGATGGGACAGTGATTAATGAAAAACTGTTTTTT.

This clonotype has more than one count but fewer than ten. The chain combines TRBV12-3 or TRBV12-4 with TRBJ2-6, with TRBD1 matching 8 bases. V trimming: 6 bases; J trimming: 2 bases; junction bases outside the gene matches: 15. The CDR3 covers 19 residues. As DNA, the CDR3 is TGTGCCAGCAGACCTCGGACAGGGTCAATGGCAACTGGGGCCAACGTCCTGACTTTC. Residues: CASRPRTGSMATGANVLTF.

CDR3 nucleotide sequence: TGCAGCGGGGGATTACAAGCCGGGGAGCTGTTTTTT. Residues: CSGGLQAGELFF. The V call is TRBV29-1, the J call TRBJ2-2; no definite D call. The V gene's germline CDR1 is SQVTM and CDR2 ANQGSEA. V lost 7 bases and J 6 bases, leaving 12 bases between the germline ends. The CDR3 contains 12 residues.

In its sample, this clonotype was seen a few times. V usage is TRBV4-1 and J usage is TRBJ1-5, with D hard to call. The V gene's germline CDR1 is MGHRA and CDR2 YSYEKL. Trimming stripped 2 bases from V and 3 bases from J, with 17 bases between. The CDR3 runs to 17 residues. The CDR3 DNA is TGCGCCAGCAGCCAAAAGCCAGGTGGGAGGAACAATCAGCCCCAGCATTTT. The encoded protein is CASSQKPGGRNNQPQHF.

V usage is TRBV6-2 or TRBV6-3 and J usage is TRBJ2-1; TRBD1 might be the D (6 bases). V gave up 11 bases and J gave up 2 bases, with 19 bases separating them. This CDR3 comprises 15 residues. Germline V gene lookup returns CDR1 MNHEY and CDR2 SVGEGT. The CDR3 nucleotides read TGTGCCGGCCTGCCTAGAGACAGGACCTACAATGAGCAGTTCTTC. It translates to CAGLPRDRTYNEQFF.

The gene calls are TRBV20-1 and TRBJ2-5, with 8 bases fitting TRBD2. Germline values: CDR1 DFQATT, CDR2 SNEGSKA (reference sequence). This CDR3 spans 16 amino acids. Trimming at V came to 1 base and at J to 1 base, leaving 8 bases not matched to a gene. The DNA for the CDR3 is TGCAGTGCTAGAGTGGCCCCGCTAGCGGGCCAAGAGACCCAGTACTTC. Its translation is CSARVAPLAGQETQYF.

This clonotype occurred a few times. The chain recombines TRBV15 with TRBJ2-1; 9 bases fit TRBD1. The end of the DNA aligns better with TRBJ2-5, so the J call may be wrong. The germline V gene has CDR1 LNHNV and CDR2 YYDKDF (reference sequence). This CDR3 has 14 amino acids. The CDR3 sequence is CATSPRTGEETQYF. The CDR3 bases are TGTGCCACCAGCCCACGGACAGGGGAAGAGACCCAGTACTTC.

V gene TRBV20-1 combines with J gene TRBJ1-1; 8 bases are a match to TRBD1. Looked up from germline, CDR1 is DFQATT and CDR2 is SNEGSKA (reference sequence). With V trimmed by 6 bases and J by 5 bases, 8 bases remained unmatched. The CDR3 runs 13 residues. The DNA for the CDR3 is TGCAGTGCCATGACAGGGGTTGGAACTGAAGCTTTCTTT. Translated, it gives CSAMTGVGTEAFF.

This rearrangement joins TRBV10-3 to TRBJ2-7; D may be TRBD1 (6 bases). CDR1 and CDR2 (germline): ENHRY, SYGVKD. This CDR3 is built from 14 residues. The V end was cut by 1 base, the J end by 5 bases, with 12 bases between. CDR3 protein: CAISEFQGSNEQYF. CDR3 DNA sequence: TGTGCCATCAGTGAGTTCCAGGGGAGCAACGAGCAGTACTTC.

The V and J genes are TRBV7-8 and TRBJ2-7; D ambiguous. The CDR3 sequence is 14 residues long. CDR1 and CDR2 (germline): SGHVS, FQNEAQ. V lost 5 bases and J 1 base, leaving 12 bases between the germline ends. The CDR3 nucleotides read TGTGCCAGCAGCGTCTACACCGAATCCTACGAGCAGTACTTC. Amino acid sequence: CASSVYTESYEQYF. The full variable domain, rest sourced from reference TRBV7-8 and TRBJ2-7, is GAGVSQSPRYKVAKRGQDVALRCDPISGHVSLFWYQQALGQGPEFLTYFQNEAQLDKSGLPSDRFFAERPEGSVSTLKIQRTQQEDSAVYLCASSVYTESYEQYFGPGTRLTVT.

The gene calls are TRBV11-2 and TRBJ2-7; a weak D match, TRBD1 (6 bases). Germline V gives CDR1 SGHAT, CDR2 FQNNGV. Trimming left V 6 bases short and J 0 bases short, with 15 bases between. The CDR3 extends over 15 amino acids. The DNA for the CDR3 is TGTGCCAGCAGGGTTACCGGACAGCGCTCCTACGAGCAGTACTTC. As protein: CASRVTGQRSYEQYF. Full variable domain (outside the CDR3, taken from reference TRBV11-2 and TRBJ2-7): EAGVAQSPRYKIIEKRQSVAFWCNPISGHATLYWYQQILGQGPKLLIQFQNNGVVDDSQLPKDRFSAERLKGVDSTLKIQPAKLEDSAVYLCASRVTGQRSYEQYFGPGTRLTVT.

The rearrangement links TRBV11-2 to TRBJ1-4, with a weak D call TRBD1 (5 bases). V lost 0 bases, J lost 1 base, and 12 bases lay in between. This CDR3 comprises 17 residues. Germline CDR1 and CDR2: SGHAT and FQNNGV. CDR3 loop: CASSLEPGMVTNEKLFF. The CDR3 DNA reads TGTGCCAGCAGCTTAGAACCAGGGATGGTAACTAATGAAAAACTGTTTTTT.

This clonotype was seen more than once but under ten times. The chain is built from TRBV20-1 and TRBJ1-1; the D is unclear. The ends were cut back, 3 bases at V and 6 bases at J, with 8 bases in the middle. The germline CDR1 and CDR2 sequences are DFQATT and SNEGSKA (reference sequence). The CDR3 has 11 amino acids. CDR3 nucleotides: TGCAGTGCTAGCCCCCATGCTGAAGCTTTCTTT. This codes for CSASPHAEAFF.

Only a few counts were recorded for this clonotype. The CDR3 carries no conserved terminal phenylalanine or tryptophan, so it likely arises from a read error. The chain recombines TRBV7-9 with TRBJ1-1; TRBD1 matches at 7 bases. The CDR3 is 15 amino acids. Unmatched junction bases numbered 6, after V lost 5 bases and J lost 0 bases. CDR1 and CDR2 from the germline V gene are SEHNR and FQNEAQ (reference sequence). The CDR3 loop reads CASSPRTGLNTEAFS. The CDR3 DNA sequence: TGTGCCAGCAGCCCAAGGACAGGTTTGAACACTGAAGCTTTCTCT.

This clonotype was seen a few times. An end of the junction differs from the germline gene, which may be a read error. The chain is built from TRBV9 and TRBJ1-3; possible D gene TRBD1, 5 bases. The CDR3 runs to 15 residues. Germline CDR1 is SGDLS and CDR2 is YYNGEE. In DNA, the CDR3 is TGTGCCAGCAGCGCCGGAATAGGGGCAGGAAACACCACATATTTT. Its protein product is CASSAGIGAGNTTYF.

The chain recombines TRBV4-3 with TRBJ1-3, with D possibly TRBD1 on 5 matching bases. Germline V gene sequence: CDR1 LGHNA, CDR2 YSLEER. V lost 1 base and J 0 bases, leaving 7 bases between the germline ends. This CDR3 is 15 amino acids long. CDR3 sequence: CASSQVTGSGNTIYF. CDR3 sequence (DNA): TGCGCCAGCAGCCAAGTTACAGGCTCTGGAAACACCATATATTTT.